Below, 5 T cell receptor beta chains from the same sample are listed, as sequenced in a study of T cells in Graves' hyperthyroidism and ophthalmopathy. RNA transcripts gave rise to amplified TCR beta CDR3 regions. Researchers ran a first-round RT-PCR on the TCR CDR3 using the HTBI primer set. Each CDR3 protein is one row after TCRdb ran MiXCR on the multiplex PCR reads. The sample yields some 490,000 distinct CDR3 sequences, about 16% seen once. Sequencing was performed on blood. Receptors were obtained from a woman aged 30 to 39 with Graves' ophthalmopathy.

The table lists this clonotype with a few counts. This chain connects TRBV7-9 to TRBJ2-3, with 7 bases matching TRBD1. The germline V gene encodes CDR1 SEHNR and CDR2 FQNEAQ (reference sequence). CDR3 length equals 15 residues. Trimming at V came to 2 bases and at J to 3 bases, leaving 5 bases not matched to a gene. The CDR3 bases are TGTGCCAGCAGCTTATTAGGACAGGCAACAGATACGCAGTATTTT. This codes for CASSLLGQATDTQYF.

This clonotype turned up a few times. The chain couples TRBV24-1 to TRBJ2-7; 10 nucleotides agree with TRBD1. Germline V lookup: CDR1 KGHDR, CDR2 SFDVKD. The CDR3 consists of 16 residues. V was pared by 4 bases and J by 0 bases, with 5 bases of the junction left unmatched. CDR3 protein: CATSDTGTGDSYEQYF. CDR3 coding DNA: TGTGCCACCAGTGACACCGGGACAGGGGACTCCTACGAGCAGTACTTC.

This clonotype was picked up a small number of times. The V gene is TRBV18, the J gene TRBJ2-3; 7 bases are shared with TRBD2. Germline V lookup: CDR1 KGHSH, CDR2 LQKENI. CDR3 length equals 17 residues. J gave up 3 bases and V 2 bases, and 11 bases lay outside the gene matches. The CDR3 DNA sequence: TGTGCCAGCTCACCAATCTTGGCGGGAGCTGGGACAGATACGCAGTATTTT. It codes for CASSPILAGAGTDTQYF.

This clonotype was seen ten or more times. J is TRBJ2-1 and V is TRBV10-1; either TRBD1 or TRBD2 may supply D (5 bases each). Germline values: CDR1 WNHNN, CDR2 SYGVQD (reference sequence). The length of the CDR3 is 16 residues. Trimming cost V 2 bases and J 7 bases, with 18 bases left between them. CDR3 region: CASSEPPGRWTNEQFF. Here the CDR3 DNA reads TGCGCCAGCAGTGAGCCACCGGGACGCTGGACTAATGAGCAGTTCTTC.

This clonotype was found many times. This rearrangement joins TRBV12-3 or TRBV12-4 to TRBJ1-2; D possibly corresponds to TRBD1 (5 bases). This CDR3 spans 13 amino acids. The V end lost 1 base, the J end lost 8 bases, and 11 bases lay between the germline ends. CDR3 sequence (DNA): TGTGCCAGCAGTTTAGAACGGGACGGGGGCTACACCTTC. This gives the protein CASSLERDGGYTF.